This T cell receptor beta chain was recorded in a study of OX40 agonist ivuxolimab in advanced cancers. General notes on the study: Ivuxolimab, which targeted the costimulatory receptor OX40 (CD134), was an agonistic, fully human IgG2 monoclonal antibody. Intravenous ivuxolimab was administered to patients every 2 weeks at six dose levels: 0.01, 0.1, 0.3, 1.5, 3 and 10 mg/kg. Of the approximately 50 patients in dose escalation, around 19 had hepatocellular carcinoma, some 15 had melanoma, 9 had renal cell carcinoma and 9 had head and neck cancer. A male proportion of around 80% and a mean age of 60 years, ranging from 23 to 79, were recorded for the dose-escalation cohort. Patients were allowed to have had prior anti-PD-1, anti-PD-L1 or anti-CTLA-4 therapy, and roughly 40% of the dose-escalation patients had previously received checkpoint inhibitors. Partial responses were achieved by three dose-escalation patients, of whom one had hepatocellular carcinoma and two had cutaneous melanoma. The point of sequencing TCRbeta in the periphery was to test whether ivuxolimab changed TCR sequence diversity and drove clonal T-cell expansion. The paper reports the monotherapy dose-escalation portion (N = 52 patients) of the phase I ivuxolimab trial. Study-wide findings and limitations: Partial responders in the 0.1-3.0 mg/kg groups had among the lowest normalized peripheral clonal expansion, especially among CD8+ T cells. After ivuxolimab, more expanded clones were found on average in CD8+ T cells than in CD4+ T cells. The antigen specificity of the peripheral T cells that underwent clonal expansion was not determined. At doses from 0.1 to 3.0 mg/kg, clonal expansion was seen in both CD4+ and CD8+ blood T cells between baseline and week 6. Low levels of normalized T-cell clonal expansion were also seen in some patients who did not respond.

For sequencing of the TCRbeta CDR3 region, genomic DNA was extracted from the sorted cells. The immunoSEQ Assay was used to sequence the TCRbeta CDR3 regions. The clones in this table, taken by TCRdb from immuneACCESS, are in-frame only. Not every clone is retained; where verified, under half of the shortfall comes from an unresolved V gene, and the cause of the rest is unknown. This sample holds about 79,000 clones; 85% to 95% were observed only once. Roughly 11% of the sample is held by the ten biggest clonotypes. From the cysteine through the phenylalanine, the CDR3 covers 14 amino acids. The read is trimmed to its CDR3 DNA, 42 bases read in frame from base 1. CDR1 MNHEY and CDR2 SMNVEV are derived from the germline V gene (reference sequence). The germline ends are 12 bases apart after V is trimmed by 3 bases and J by 5 bases. The sample holds one count of this clone. Its antigen is currently not known. Per-nucleotide qualities are absent, and no much larger clonotype sits a single base away.

The trial excluded patients who had a history of autoimmune disease or who were on systemic immunosuppression. In every dose cohort, peripheral blood was drawn for TCR sequencing at baseline, cycle 4 day 1, and cycle 7 day 1. Samples were obtained from an open-label, multicenter, first-in-human phase I dose-escalation trial of ivuxolimab. Adults with locally advanced or metastatic melanoma, renal cell, hepatocellular, or head and neck squamous cell carcinoma were enrolled in the trial. Before TCR sequencing, CD4+ T cells and CD8+ T cells from peripheral blood were sorted into separate populations. The chain is made from TRBV27 and TRBJ2-3, with the D gene call left open. The sequences come from CD4+ or CD8+ T cells sorted from blood, collected in a trial of the OX40 agonist ivuxolimab. This clonotype originated in an adult with an advanced solid tumor such as melanoma, head and neck, liver or kidney cancer. The CDR3 reads CASSFQIPIDTQYF. In nucleotides, the sequence is TGTGCCAGCAGTTTCCAGATCCCCATAGATACGCAGTATTTT.